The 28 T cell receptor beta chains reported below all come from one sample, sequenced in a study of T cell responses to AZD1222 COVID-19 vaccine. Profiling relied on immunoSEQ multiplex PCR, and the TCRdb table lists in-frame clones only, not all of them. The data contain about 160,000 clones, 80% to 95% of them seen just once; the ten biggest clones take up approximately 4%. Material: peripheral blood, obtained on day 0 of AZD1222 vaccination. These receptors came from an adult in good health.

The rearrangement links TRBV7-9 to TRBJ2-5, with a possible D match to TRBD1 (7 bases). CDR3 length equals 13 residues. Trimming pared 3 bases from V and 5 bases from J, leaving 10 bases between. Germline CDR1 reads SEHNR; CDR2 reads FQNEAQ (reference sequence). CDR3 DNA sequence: TGTGCCAGCAGCTTCCCAGGGGGGGAGACCCAGTACTTC. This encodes CASSFPGGETQYF.

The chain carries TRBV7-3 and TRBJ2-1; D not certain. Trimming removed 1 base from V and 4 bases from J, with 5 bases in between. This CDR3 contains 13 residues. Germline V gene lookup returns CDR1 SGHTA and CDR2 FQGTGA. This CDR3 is CASSLIQYNEQFF. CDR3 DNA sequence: TGTGCCAGCAGCTTAATTCAATACAATGAGCAGTTCTTC.

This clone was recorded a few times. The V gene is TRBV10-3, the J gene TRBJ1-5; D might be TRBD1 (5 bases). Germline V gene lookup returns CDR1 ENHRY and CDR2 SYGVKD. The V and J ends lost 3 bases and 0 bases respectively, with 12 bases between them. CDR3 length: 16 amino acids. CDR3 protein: CAISDGWGDSNQPQHF. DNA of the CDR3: TGTGCCATCAGTGACGGTTGGGGCGATAGCAATCAGCCCCAGCATTTT.

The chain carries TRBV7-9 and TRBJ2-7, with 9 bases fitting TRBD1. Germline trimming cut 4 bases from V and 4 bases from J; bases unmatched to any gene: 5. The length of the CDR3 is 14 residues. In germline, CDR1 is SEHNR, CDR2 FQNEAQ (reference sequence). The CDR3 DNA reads TGTGCCAGCAGCTCCGGGGACAGGGATTACGAGCAGTACTTC. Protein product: CASSSGDRDYEQYF.

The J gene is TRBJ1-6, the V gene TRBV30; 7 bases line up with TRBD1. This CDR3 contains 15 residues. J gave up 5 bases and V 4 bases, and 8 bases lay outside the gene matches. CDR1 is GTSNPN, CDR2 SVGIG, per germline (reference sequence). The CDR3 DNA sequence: TGTGCCTGGATTGCCGGAGGGACAGATAATTCACCCCTCCACTTT. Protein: CAWIAGGTDNSPLHF. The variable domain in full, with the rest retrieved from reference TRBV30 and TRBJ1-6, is SQTIHQWPATLVQPVGSPLSLECTVEGTSNPNLYWYRQAAGRGLQLLFYSVGIGQISSEVPQNLSASRPQDRQFILSSKKLLLSDSGFYLCAWIAGGTDNSPLHFGNGTRLTVT.

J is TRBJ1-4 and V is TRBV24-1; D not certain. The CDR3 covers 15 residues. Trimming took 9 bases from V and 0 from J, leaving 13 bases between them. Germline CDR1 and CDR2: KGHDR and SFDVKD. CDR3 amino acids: CATSEGGATNEKLFF. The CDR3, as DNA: TGTGCCACCTCGGAGGGCGGAGCAACTAATGAAAAACTGTTTTTT.

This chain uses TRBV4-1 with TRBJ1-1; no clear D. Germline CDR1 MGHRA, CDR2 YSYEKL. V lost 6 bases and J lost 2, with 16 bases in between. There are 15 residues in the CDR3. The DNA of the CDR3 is TGCGCCAGCAGAACGGGTGACGTCCTAAACACTGAAGCTTTCTTT. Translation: CASRTGDVLNTEAFF.

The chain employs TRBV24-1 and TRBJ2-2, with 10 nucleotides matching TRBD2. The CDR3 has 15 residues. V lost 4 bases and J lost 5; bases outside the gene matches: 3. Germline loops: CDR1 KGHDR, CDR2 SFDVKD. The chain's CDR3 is CATSEGLARTGELFF. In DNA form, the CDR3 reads TGTGCCACCAGTGAGGGACTAGCGAGGACCGGGGAGCTGTTTTTT.

CDR3 protein: CASSKERGTSGSRVTGELFF. The DNA of the CDR3 is TGTGCCAGCAGCAAAGAACGCGGGACTAGCGGGAGTCGAGTCACCGGGGAGCTGTTTTTT. V gene TRBV21-1 combines with J gene TRBJ2-2; the D call in the table, TRBD2, was not verified against the DNA. TRBV21-1 is noted as a pseudogene. This CDR3 comprises 20 residues.

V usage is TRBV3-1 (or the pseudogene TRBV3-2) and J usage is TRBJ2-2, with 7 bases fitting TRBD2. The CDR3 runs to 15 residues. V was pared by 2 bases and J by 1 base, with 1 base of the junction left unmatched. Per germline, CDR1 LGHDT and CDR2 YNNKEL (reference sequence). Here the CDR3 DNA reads TGTGCCAGCAGCCAACTAGCGGTGAACACCGGGGAGCTGTTTTTT. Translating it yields CASSQLAVNTGELFF.

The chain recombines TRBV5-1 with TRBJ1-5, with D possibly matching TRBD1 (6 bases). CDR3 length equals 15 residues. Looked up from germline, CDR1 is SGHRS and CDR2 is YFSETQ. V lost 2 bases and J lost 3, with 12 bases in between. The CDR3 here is CASSLEGGNNQPQHF. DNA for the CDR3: TGCGCCAGCAGCTTAGAAGGGGGGAACAATCAGCCCCAGCATTTT.

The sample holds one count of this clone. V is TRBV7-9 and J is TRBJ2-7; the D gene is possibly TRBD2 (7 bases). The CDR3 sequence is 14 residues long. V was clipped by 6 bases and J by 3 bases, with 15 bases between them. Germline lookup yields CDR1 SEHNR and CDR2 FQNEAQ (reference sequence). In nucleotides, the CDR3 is TGTGCCAGCAGATTGGGGGGGCAGGGCTACGAGCAGTACTTC. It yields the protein CASRLGGQGYEQYF.

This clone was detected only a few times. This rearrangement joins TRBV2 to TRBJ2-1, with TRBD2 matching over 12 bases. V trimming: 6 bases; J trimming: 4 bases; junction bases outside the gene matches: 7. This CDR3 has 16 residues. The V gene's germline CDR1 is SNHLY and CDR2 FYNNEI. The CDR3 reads CASSGGLAGTYNEQFF. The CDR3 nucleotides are TGTGCCAGCAGCGGCGGACTAGCGGGGACGTACAATGAGCAGTTCTTC.

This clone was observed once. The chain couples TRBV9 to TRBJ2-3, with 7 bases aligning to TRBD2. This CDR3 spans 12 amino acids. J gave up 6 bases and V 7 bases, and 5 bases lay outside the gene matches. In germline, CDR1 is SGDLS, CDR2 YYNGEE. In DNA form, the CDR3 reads TGTGCCAGCGGGAGGGCCGCGGATACGCAGTATTTT. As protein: CASGRAADTQYF.

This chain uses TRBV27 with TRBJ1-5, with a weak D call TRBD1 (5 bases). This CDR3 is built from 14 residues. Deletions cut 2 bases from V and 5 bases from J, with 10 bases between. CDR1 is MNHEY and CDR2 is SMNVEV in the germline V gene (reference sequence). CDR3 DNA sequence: TGTGCCAGCAGTTTAGGGGCGGGAGATCAGCCCCAGCATTTT. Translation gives CASSLGAGDQPQHF.

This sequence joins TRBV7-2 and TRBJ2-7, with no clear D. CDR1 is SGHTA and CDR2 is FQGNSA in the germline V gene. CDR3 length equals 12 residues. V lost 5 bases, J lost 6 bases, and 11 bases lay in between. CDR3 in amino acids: CASSLPLREQYF. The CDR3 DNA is TGTGCCAGCAGCCTCCCCCTCCGCGAGCAGTACTTC.

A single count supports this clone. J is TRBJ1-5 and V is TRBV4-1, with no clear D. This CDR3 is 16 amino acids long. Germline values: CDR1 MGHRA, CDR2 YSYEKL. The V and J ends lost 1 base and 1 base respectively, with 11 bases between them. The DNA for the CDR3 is TGCGCCAGCAGCCAAGTGGTGGGGATGAGCAATCAGCCCCAGCATTTT. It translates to CASSQVVGMSNQPQHF.

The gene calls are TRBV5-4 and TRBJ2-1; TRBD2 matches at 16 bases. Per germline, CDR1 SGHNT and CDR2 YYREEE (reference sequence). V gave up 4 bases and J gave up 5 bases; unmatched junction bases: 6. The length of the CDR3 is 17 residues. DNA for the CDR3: TGTGCCAGCAGCGCGGGACTAGCGGGAGGGAGGAACAATGAGCAGTTCTTC. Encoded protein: CASSAGLAGGRNNEQFF.

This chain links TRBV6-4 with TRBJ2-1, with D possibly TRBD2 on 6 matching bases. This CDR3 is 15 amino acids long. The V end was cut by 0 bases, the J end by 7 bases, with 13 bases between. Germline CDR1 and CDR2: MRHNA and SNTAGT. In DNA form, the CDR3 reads TGTGCCAGCAGTGACTCGGGGGGAGGAGGGAATGAGCAGTTCTTC. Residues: CASSDSGGGGNEQFF.

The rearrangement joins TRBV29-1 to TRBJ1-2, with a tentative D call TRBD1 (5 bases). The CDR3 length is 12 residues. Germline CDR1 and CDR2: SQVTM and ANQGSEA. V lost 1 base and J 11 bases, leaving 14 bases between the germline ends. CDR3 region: CSVEGQGDGYTF. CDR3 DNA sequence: TGCAGCGTTGAAGGCCAGGGAGACGGTTACACCTTC.

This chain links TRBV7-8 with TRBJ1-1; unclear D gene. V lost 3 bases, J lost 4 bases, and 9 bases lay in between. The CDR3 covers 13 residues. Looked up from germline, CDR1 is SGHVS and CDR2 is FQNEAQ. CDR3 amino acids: CASSFQAATEAFF. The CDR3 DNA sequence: TGTGCCAGCAGCTTTCAGGCGGCCACTGAAGCTTTCTTT.

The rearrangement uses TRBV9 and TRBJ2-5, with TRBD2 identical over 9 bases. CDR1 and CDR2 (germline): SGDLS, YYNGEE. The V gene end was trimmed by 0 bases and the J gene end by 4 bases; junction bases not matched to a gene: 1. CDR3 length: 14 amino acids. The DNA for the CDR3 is TGTGCCAGCAGCGTAGGCGGGAGGGGAGAGACCCAGTACTTC. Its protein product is CASSVGGRGETQYF.

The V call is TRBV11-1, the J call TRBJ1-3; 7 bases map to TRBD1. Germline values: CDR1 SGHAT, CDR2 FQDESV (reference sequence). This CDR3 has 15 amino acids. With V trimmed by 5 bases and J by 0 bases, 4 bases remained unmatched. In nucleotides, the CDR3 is TGTGCCAGCAGCATCGGACAGGACTCTGGAAACACCATATATTTT. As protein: CASSIGQDSGNTIYF.

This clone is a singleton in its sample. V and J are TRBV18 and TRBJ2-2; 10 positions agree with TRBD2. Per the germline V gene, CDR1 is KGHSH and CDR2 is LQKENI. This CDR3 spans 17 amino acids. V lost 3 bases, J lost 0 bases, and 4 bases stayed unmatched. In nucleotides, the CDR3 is TGTGCCAGCTCACCTCGGGGACTAGCGACGAACACCGGGGAGCTGTTTTTT. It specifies CASSPRGLATNTGELFF.

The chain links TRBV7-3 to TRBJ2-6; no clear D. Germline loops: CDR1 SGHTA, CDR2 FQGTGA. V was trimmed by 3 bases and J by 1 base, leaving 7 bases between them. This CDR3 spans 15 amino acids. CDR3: CASSFMSSGANVLTF. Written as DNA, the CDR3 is TGTGCCAGCAGCTTTATGAGTTCTGGGGCCAACGTCCTGACTTTC.

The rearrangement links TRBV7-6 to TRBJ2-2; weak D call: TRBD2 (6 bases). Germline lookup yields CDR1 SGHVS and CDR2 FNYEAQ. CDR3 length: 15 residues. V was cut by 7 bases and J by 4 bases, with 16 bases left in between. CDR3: CASKKSGAVTGELFF. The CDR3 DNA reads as TGTGCCAGCAAAAAATCGGGAGCGGTCACCGGGGAGCTGTTTTTT.

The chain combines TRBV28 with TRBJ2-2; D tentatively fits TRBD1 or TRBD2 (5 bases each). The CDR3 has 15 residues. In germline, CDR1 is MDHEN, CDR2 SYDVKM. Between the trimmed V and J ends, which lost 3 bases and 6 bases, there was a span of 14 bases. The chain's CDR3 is CASSFGTLVAGELFF. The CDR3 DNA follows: TGTGCCAGCAGTTTCGGGACCCTCGTTGCCGGGGAGCTGTTTTTT. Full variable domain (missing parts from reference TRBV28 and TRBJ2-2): DVKVTQSSRYLVKRTGEKVFLECVQDMDHENMFWYRQDPGLGLRLIYFSYDVKMKEKGDIPEGYSVSREKKERFSLILESASTNQTSMYLCASSFGTLVAGELFFGEGSRLTVL.

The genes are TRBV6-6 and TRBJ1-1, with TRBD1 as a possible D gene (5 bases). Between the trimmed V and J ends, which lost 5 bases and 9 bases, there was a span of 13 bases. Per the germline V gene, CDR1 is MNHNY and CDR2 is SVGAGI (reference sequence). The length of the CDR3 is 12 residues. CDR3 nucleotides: TGTGCCAGCAGTCCCAGGGTGTCTCAAGCTTTCTTT. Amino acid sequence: CASSPRVSQAFF.